This entry is about one T cell receptor beta chain. As processed by the authors: Scientists estimated how many nucleated cells there were by amplifying reference gene primers. Assay used: immunoSEQ multiplex PCR; TCRdb lists only in-frame clones, some missing. V, J and clone size were drawn from that table, and D and trimming were deduced from the DNA. The sample contains under 250,000 clones, about 79% of which appear only once. This specimen comes from a study of blood T cell repertoires in COVID-19. Study information: PBMCs, B-cell-depleted T cells, or T cells were the source of the cDNA or gDNA that made up the material.

CDR1 and CDR2 (germline): MDHEN, SYDVKM. The CDR3 is made up of 14 amino acids. V was clipped by 8 bases and J by 4 bases, with 16 bases between them. Allocation to cohorts depended on clinical history reported by the participants. The sequencing input was PBMCs or T cells enriched from blood (not recorded which). This TCR was recovered from a woman aged 40 to 50 with acute COVID-19. V gene TRBV28 combines with J gene TRBJ2-3; TRBD2 is a possible D gene (6 bases). The CDR3: CASLGGAYADTQYF. Written as DNA, the CDR3 is TGTGCCAGCCTCGGGGGTGCATACGCAGATACGCAGTATTTT.